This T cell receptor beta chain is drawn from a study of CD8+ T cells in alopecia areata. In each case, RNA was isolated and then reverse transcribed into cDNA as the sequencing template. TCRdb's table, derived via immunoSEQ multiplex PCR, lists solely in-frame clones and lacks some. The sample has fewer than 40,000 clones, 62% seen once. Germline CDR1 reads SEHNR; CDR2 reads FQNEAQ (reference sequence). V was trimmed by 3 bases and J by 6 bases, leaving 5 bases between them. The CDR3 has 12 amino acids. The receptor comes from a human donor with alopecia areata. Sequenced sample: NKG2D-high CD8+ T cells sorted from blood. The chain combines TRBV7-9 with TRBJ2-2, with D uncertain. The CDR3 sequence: CASSFGAGELFF. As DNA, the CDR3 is TGTGCCAGCAGCTTTGGGGCCGGGGAGCTGTTTTTT.